The next 14 T cell receptor beta chains were all read from a single sample in a study of shared clonotypes between healthy human individuals. Some clones are missing from TCRdb's copy, which holds only in-frame ones; the method was immunoSEQ multiplex PCR. The sample includes about 1.5 million clones, around 98% of them seen just once. Sequencing used naive CD4+ T cells sorted from blood. Specified subset: CD45RA+ positively selected. The receptors come from a man aged 25 to 40 in good health.

This chain links TRBV18 with TRBJ2-2; D may match TRBD1 or TRBD2 (5 bases each). The CDR3 loop spans 18 amino acids. The germline CDR1 and CDR2 sequences are KGHSH and LQKENI. V was cut by 4 bases and J by 0 bases, with 18 bases left in between. The CDR3 here is CASSLDFWARANTGELFF. The CDR3 bases are TGTGCCAGCTCACTGGACTTTTGGGCCAGGGCGAACACCGGGGAGCTGTTTTTT.

This rearrangement joins TRBV6-5 to TRBJ2-3; D gene unclear. With 7 bases removed from V and 1 base from J, the gap between germline ends came to 3 bases. Germline CDR1 and CDR2: MNHEY and SVGAGI. CDR3 length equals 11 residues. CDR3 amino acids: CASKGTDTQYF. CDR3 nucleotide sequence: TGTGCCAGCAAGGGCACAGATACGCAGTATTTT.

This chain uses TRBV2 with TRBJ2-3; no firm D call. The V gene lost 7 bases and the J gene lost 5 bases, with 16 bases spanning the gap. CDR3 length: 14 amino acids. Germline V CDR1 and CDR2: SNHLY, FYNNEI. The CDR3 sequence is CASKGAPAVDTQYF. CDR3 nucleotide sequence: TGTGCCAGCAAAGGCGCTCCGGCGGTAGATACGCAGTATTTT.

The chain uses TRBV9 and TRBJ2-3, with unresolved D. V gave up 1 base and J gave up 3 bases, with 12 bases separating them. There are 15 residues in the CDR3. Per germline, CDR1 SGDLS and CDR2 YYNGEE. The CDR3 DNA reads TGTGCCAGCAGCGTATCGGAGTGGGGAACAGATACGCAGTATTTT. Translation gives CASSVSEWGTDTQYF.

With respect to this clone: This specimen includes other DNA sequences encoding the same CDR3. This chain uses TRBV5-1 with TRBJ1-1; D possibly corresponds to TRBD1 (5 bases). V was shortened by 4 bases and J by 2 bases, with 12 bases between the two germline ends. CDR3 size: 14 residues. Germline CDR1 reads SGHRS; CDR2 reads YFSETQ. The CDR3 here is CASSSDRPNTEAFF. CDR3 nucleotide sequence: TGCGCCAGCAGCAGCGACAGACCTAACACTGAAGCTTTCTTT.

This clone has only one observation. The chain is built from TRBV28 and TRBJ2-1; perhaps TRBD2 as D (5 bases). The CDR3 extends over 11 amino acids. Germline CDR1 reads MDHEN; CDR2 reads SYDVKM. V was clipped by 6 bases and J by 12 bases, with 12 bases between them. The CDR3 DNA reads TGTGCCAGCAGCCTTCGGGAACGGCAGTTCTTC. This codes for CASSLRERQFF. Variable domain in full (rest from reference TRBV28 and TRBJ2-1): DVKVTQSSRYLVKRTGEKVFLECVQDMDHENMFWYRQDPGLGLRLIYFSYDVKMKEKGDIPEGYSVSREKKERFSLILESASTNQTSMYLCASSLRERQFFGPGTRLTVL.

In its sample, this clone was seen once. J is TRBJ2-7 and V is TRBV28, with TRBD2 matching over 7 bases. The V gene end was trimmed by 9 bases and the J gene end by 2 bases; junction bases not matched to a gene: 13. From germline, CDR1 is MDHEN and CDR2 SYDVKM. This CDR3 is 15 amino acids long. The CDR3 DNA reads as TGTGCCAGTTTCCCGGGGGGAGGGCCCACCTACGAGCAGTACTTC. It is translated as CASFPGGGPTYEQYF. The full variable domain, rest sourced from reference TRBV28 and TRBJ2-7, is DVKVTQSSRYLVKRTGEKVFLECVQDMDHENMFWYRQDPGLGLRLIYFSYDVKMKEKGDIPEGYSVSREKKERFSLILESASTNQTSMYLCASFPGGGPTYEQYFGPGTRLTVT.

The chain joins TRBV5-1 to TRBJ2-1, with D tentatively TRBD1 or TRBD2 (5 bases each). The germline gives CDR1 SGHRS, CDR2 YFSETQ. V lost 8 bases and J lost 0, with 15 bases in between. The CDR3 is made up of 15 amino acids. CDR3 DNA sequence: TGCGCCAGTACCAGGTCGGGGACCTCCTACAATGAGCAGTTCTTC. Translated, it gives CASTRSGTSYNEQFF.

The chain combines TRBV5-4 with TRBJ2-7, with TRBD1 identical over 8 bases. V shed 4 bases and J 3 bases; nucleotides not matched to a gene: 9. From germline, CDR1 is SGHNT and CDR2 YYREEE (reference sequence). This CDR3 is 15 amino acids long. Here the CDR3 reads CASSDPTGVNYEQYF. The CDR3 bases are TGTGCCAGCAGCGACCCGACAGGGGTGAACTACGAGCAGTACTTC. The complete variable domain, with remaining parts taken from reference TRBV5-4 and TRBJ2-7, reads ETGVTQSPTHLIKTRGQQVTLRCSSQSGHNTVSWYQQALGQGPQFIFQYYREEENGRGNFPPRFSGLQFPNYSSELNVNALELDDSALYLCASSDPTGVNYEQYFGPGTRLTVT.

This clone was observed a single time. The chain combines TRBV9 with TRBJ2-7; D may be TRBD2 (6 bases). The V end was cut by 4 bases, the J end by 5 bases, with 16 bases between. The CDR3 totals 14 residues. Per germline, CDR1 SGDLS and CDR2 YYNGEE. The CDR3 region has the DNA TGTGCCAGCAGCCCAAGAGTGGGACTCCACGAGCAGTACTTC. It is translated as CASSPRVGLHEQYF. The whole variable domain, remainder taken from reference TRBV9 and TRBJ2-7, is DSGVTQTPKHLITATGQRVTLRCSPRSGDLSVYWYQQSLDQGLQFLIQYYNGEERAKGNILERFSAQQFPDLHSELNLSSLELGDSALYFCASSPRVGLHEQYFGPGTRLTVT.

The J gene is TRBJ1-4, the V gene TRBV15; TRBD1 might be the D (6 bases). Looked up from germline, CDR1 is LNHNV and CDR2 is YYDKDF (reference sequence). The CDR3 has 14 residues. Trimming removed 1 base from V and 7 bases from J, with 10 bases in between. CDR3 protein: CATSRGGAGEKLFF. The CDR3 region has the DNA TGTGCCACCAGCAGAGGGGGGGCGGGTGAAAAACTGTTTTTT. Full variable domain (remainder filled in from reference TRBV15 and TRBJ1-4): DAMVIQNPRYQVTQFGKPVTLSCSQTLNHNVMYWYQQKSSQAPKLLFHYYDKDFNNEADTPDNFQSRRPNTSFCFLDIRSPGLGDTAMYLCATSRGGAGEKLFFGSGTQLSVL.

Comments on this clone: The same CDR3 also results from other DNA sequences found in this sample. The J gene is TRBJ2-5, the V gene TRBV18; 8 bases line up with TRBD1. The germline gives CDR1 KGHSH, CDR2 LQKENI. V lost 4 bases and J lost 1; bases outside the gene matches: 2. CDR3 length: 14 amino acids. The DNA for the CDR3 is TGTGCCAGCTCACGGGACAGGTCCCAAGAGACCCAGTACTTC. This codes for CASSRDRSQETQYF. The complete variable domain, with remaining parts taken from reference TRBV18 and TRBJ2-5, reads NAGVMQNPRHLVRRRGQEARLRCSPMKGHSHVYWYRQLPEEGLKFMVYLQKENIIDESGMPKERFSAEFPKEGPSILRIQQVVRGDSAAYFCASSRDRSQETQYFGPGTRLLVL.

The chain couples TRBV5-5 to TRBJ2-7; 7 nucleotides match TRBD1. V was pared by 2 bases and J by 3 bases, with 11 bases of the junction left unmatched. The CDR3 spans 16 residues. Germline V gives CDR1 SGHKS, CDR2 YYEKEE (reference sequence). CDR3 sequence: CASSLGGQSLFYEQYF. The CDR3 DNA follows: TGTGCCAGCAGCTTAGGGGGCCAGAGCTTATTCTACGAGCAGTACTTC.

The chain uses TRBV28 and TRBJ1-5; tentatively, D is TRBD1 (5 bases). Between the trimmed V and J ends, which lost 8 bases and 1 base, there was a span of 12 bases. Germline CDR1 MDHEN, CDR2 SYDVKM. The CDR3 extends over 14 amino acids. CDR3 region: CASHRGRSNQPQHF. CDR3 in DNA: TGTGCCAGCCATCGGGGCAGGAGCAATCAGCCCCAGCATTTT.